What follows is one T cell receptor beta chain and its context. This clonotype showed up many times. It has no known antigen specificity. There are no base qualities to consult, and no much larger clone falls within one base. Trimming takes 3 bases off V and 3 bases off J; junction bases not matched to a gene: 4. The CDR3 starts with the cysteine, ends with the phenylalanine, and has 14 residues. Of all the DNA, just the CDR3 is kept, 42 bases in frame from base 1. Based on the germline V gene, the CDR1 and CDR2 sequences are MGHRA and YSYEKL. The record originates from a study of early T cells in non-severe SARS-CoV-2 infection (dated by TCRdb to the early 2020s). General notes on the study: Bulk RNA from unsorted whole blood was used for TCR sequencing, so alpha and beta chains could not be paired. Beyond this particular receptor, the publication reports: VDJdb matching was skewed toward anti-spike CD8 responses and likely underestimated virus-specific expansions by missing private and CD4 specificities.

Set within a cohort of healthcare workers in London, UK, this nested case-control study involved weekly PCR testing of nasopharyngeal swabs along with blood sampling. Healthcare workers were enrolled in the week of the UK lockdown, from 23 to 31 March 2020, and were followed every week for up to roughly 15 weeks. The library was produced with 5' RACE. Sequencer: NextSeq 500. To correct for sequencing error and PCR bias, the TCR library protocol tagged individual cDNA molecules with unique molecular identifiers. TCR alpha and beta chains were both sequenced, and the abundances of alpha and beta sequences in each sample were closely correlated with each other. In the source study's methods: Decombinator V4 was used to annotate TCR sequences for V gene, J gene and CDR3. TCRs were defined as expanded if a significant change between any two time points was detected under a Poisson model with p below 0.0001. TCR abundances were normalised to the total number of TCRs sequenced per sample and were expressed as counts per million. TRAV1-2 paired with TRAJ12, TRAJ20 or TRAJ33 defined MAIT TCRs, while TRAV10 paired with TRAJ18 defined iNKT TCRs. VDJdb, accessed on 1 November 2021, was searched for TCRs annotated for CMV, EBV and SARS-CoV-2, and TCRs annotated for more than one antigen were excluded. TCRdb reanalyzed the raw reads on its own, using fastp at Q25 for trimming and MiXCR for clone calling, and kept in-frame beta chains. Under each unique CDR3 protein, matching rows form one entry showing the most common genes and DNA. For this entry, the V and J calls and clone size follow TCRdb and not the study's own pipeline. The sample data list about 98,000 distinct CDR3 sequences, and about 10% of these were observed just once. The top ten clones comprise around 4.7% of the sample.

This receptor chain uses TRBV4-1 and TRBJ1-1, and 7 bases in between align with TRBD1. The sample was whole blood. This receptor was taken from an adult who was a healthcare worker with PCR-confirmed SARS-CoV-2 infection or an uninfected control (not recorded which). CDR3 protein: CASSHGQVHTEAFF. The DNA sequence is as follows: TGCGCCAGCAGCCACGGACAGGTCCACACTGAAGCTTTCTTT.